This T cell receptor (beta chain) is drawn from a study of identical twins. Study findings and constraints: Reduced insertions were recorded for abundant cord blood beta clonotypes, with no such pattern in memory repertoires. The authors noted that invariant MAIT and iNKT cells could partly confound zero-insertion analyses.

Concerning this clonotype: The antigen remains undetermined.

A single record per CDR3 protein comes from TCRdb applying MiXCR to the 5' RACE reads. The data hold about 690,000 distinct CDR3 sequences, with 21% observed a single time. The sample was also linked to a second study, of T cells expressing NK-cell markers. That source reports: It was from sorted CD3+CD56+NKG2C+, CD3+CD56+NKG2C- and CD3+CD56-NKG2C+ T cells that TCR beta repertoires came. NKG2C+ dominant clonotype frequencies in 6 or 7 donors were roughly 1.0-7.5% of CD8+ T cells.

Sequencing was done on a sample of PBMCs. The source is a woman younger than 30 in good health.

This CDR3 reads CSAGDPDEQYF. CDR3 nucleotide sequence: TGCAGTGCCGGGGACCCCGACGAGCAGTACTTC. The chain is built from TRBV20-1 and TRBJ2-7; D tentatively fits TRBD1 or TRBD2 (5 bases each). V lost 6 bases and J lost 5, with 11 bases in between. In germline, CDR1 is DFQATT, CDR2 SNEGSKA (reference sequence). The CDR3 consists of 11 residues.